This TCR beta chain was sequenced during a study of metastatic and nonmetastatic thyroid tumors. Patients were all untreated before their thyroid surgery. MiXCR was used by TCRdb to re-call the PCR reads. The sample records around 9,000 clones, 44% being singletons. This CDR3 has 13 amino acids. Germline CDR1 SGHTA, CDR2 FQGNSA. V shed 2 bases and J shed 5 bases, with 10 bases lying between them. Only one count was recorded for this clone. The source is a male donor with papillary thyroid cancer or a benign thyroid nodule (not recorded which). Some clones in this sample may be carry-over from other donors' samples. The chain joins TRBV7-2 to TRBJ2-7, with D unclear. Sample: tumor tissue. The CDR3 region is CASSLRASHEQYF. The CDR3 DNA is TGTGCCAGCAGCTTAAGGGCGTCCCACGAGCAGTACTTC. Looking up the rest from reference TRBV7-2 and TRBJ2-7 gives the full variable domain: GAGVSQSPSNKVTEKGKDVELRCDPISGHTALYWYRQSLGQGLEFLIYFQGNSAPDKSGLPSDRFSAERTGGSVSTLTIQRTQQEDSAVYLCASSLRASHEQYFGPGTRLTVT.